A single sample is the source of the 18 T cell receptor beta chains below, sequenced in a study of blood T cell repertoires in COVID-19. Only in-frame clones appear in the TCRdb table, and some are missing; sequencing was by immunoSEQ multiplex PCR. The sample consists of 59,000 or so clones, 73% of them appearing once. What was sequenced was peripheral blood. The receptors stem from a woman between 45 and 65 years old with active or convalescent COVID-19.

The chain links TRBV5-1 to TRBJ1-5; D not resolved. There are 13 residues in the CDR3. The ends were cut back, 4 bases at V and 4 bases at J, with 9 bases in the middle. CDR1 is SGHRS and CDR2 is YFSETQ in the germline V gene. CDR3 in amino acids: CASSRGLNQPQHF. CDR3 DNA sequence: TGCGCCAGCAGCCGAGGCCTTAATCAGCCCCAGCATTTT. The variable domain in full, with the rest retrieved from reference TRBV5-1 and TRBJ1-5, is KAGVTQTPRYLIKTRGQQVTLSCSPISGHRSVSWYQQTPGQGLQFLFEYFSETQRNKGNFPGRFSGRQFSNSRSEMNVSTLELGDSALYLCASSRGLNQPQHFGDGTRLSIL.

The sample holds one count of this clone. The chain couples TRBV12-5 to TRBJ2-1; D not certain. This CDR3 spans 13 amino acids. CDR1 is LGHNT, CDR2 FRNRAP, per germline. V gave up 1 base and J gave up 5 bases, with 6 bases separating them. CDR3 residues: CASGLGRDNEQFF. Here the CDR3 DNA reads TGTGCTAGTGGTTTGGGTCGGGACAATGAGCAGTTCTTC. The full variable domain, rest sourced from reference TRBV12-5 and TRBJ2-1, is DARVTQTPRHKVTEMGQEVTMRCQPILGHNTVFWYRQTMMQGLELLAYFRNRAPLDDSGMPKDRFSAEMPDATLATLKIQPSEPRDSAVYFCASGLGRDNEQFFGPGTRLTVL.

J is TRBJ1-2 and V is TRBV10-3; TRBD1 aligns across 7 bases. Germline V gene sequence: CDR1 ENHRY, CDR2 SYGVKD. The CDR3 spans 14 residues. Losses at the gene ends were 6 bases for V and 6 bases for J; bases not matched to a gene: 10. CDR3 residues: CAIRAGTEENGYTF. The CDR3 coding sequence is TGTGCCATCAGGGCCGGGACAGAGGAAAATGGCTACACCTTC.

The rearrangement links TRBV7-8 to TRBJ1-6, with D maybe TRBD1 (5 bases). The V gene's germline CDR1 is SGHVS and CDR2 FQNEAQ. The CDR3 is made up of 14 amino acids. The V gene lost 5 bases and the J gene lost 7 bases, with 12 bases spanning the gap. CDR3 region: CASSSQGPNSPLHF. The DNA of the CDR3 is TGTGCCAGCAGCAGCCAGGGCCCAAATTCACCCCTCCACTTT.

This clone was recorded once. The genes are TRBV6-5 and TRBJ1-6, with 9 bases fitting TRBD1. Germline loops: CDR1 MNHEY, CDR2 SVGAGI. V dropped 2 bases and J dropped 10; count of bases not matched to a gene: 9. This CDR3 comprises 16 residues. CDR3 sequence: CASSYPPGTGISPLHF. Written as DNA, the CDR3 is TGTGCCAGCAGTTACCCGCCCGGGACAGGGATATCACCCCTCCACTTT.

This chain joins TRBV29-1 and TRBJ2-1; 10 bases are shared with TRBD2. The V and J ends lost 0 bases and 8 bases, in that order; junction bases with no gene match: 13. The CDR3 loop spans 17 amino acids. Germline values: CDR1 SQVTM, CDR2 ANQGSEA. The CDR3 protein is CSVEDLGASGRRDEQFF. The CDR3 region has the DNA TGCAGCGTTGAAGACCTGGGAGCTAGCGGGAGAAGGGATGAGCAGTTCTTC.

The chain carries TRBV30 and TRBJ1-1; 7 bases agree with TRBD1. V trimming: 3 bases; J trimming: 2 bases; junction bases outside the gene matches: 3. Germline V CDR1 and CDR2: GTSNPN, SVGIG (reference sequence). The CDR3 loop spans 13 amino acids. The CDR3 here is CAWRRQGNTEAFF. CDR3 nucleotide sequence: TGTGCCTGGAGAAGACAGGGTAACACTGAAGCTTTCTTT.

In its sample, this clone was seen a few times. This rearrangement joins TRBV28 to TRBJ2-1; 8 bases align to TRBD2. This CDR3 region has 18 residues. Germline V CDR1 and CDR2: MDHEN, SYDVKM. Unmatched junction bases numbered 14, after V lost 3 bases and J lost 4 bases. The CDR3 nucleotides read TGTGCCAGCAGTTTCTTAATACAGACTAGCGCGGGGTACAATGAGCAGTTCTTC. Its protein is CASSFLIQTSAGYNEQFF.

The J gene is TRBJ2-2, the V gene TRBV5-1, with D unclear. V gave up 0 bases and J gave up 6 bases, with 12 bases separating them. The CDR3 consists of 15 residues. The germline CDR1 and CDR2 sequences are SGHRS and YFSETQ. CDR3 sequence reads: CASSLDSPRAGELFF. For the CDR3, the DNA is TGCGCCAGCAGCTTGGATTCTCCCCGGGCCGGGGAGCTGTTTTTT.

This clone showed up just a few times. J is TRBJ2-3 and V is TRBV27; a possible D gene is TRBD2 (7 bases). The V end was cut by 7 bases, the J end by 0 bases, with 23 bases between. Germline CDR1 MNHEY, CDR2 SMNVEV (reference sequence). The CDR3 runs to 18 residues. This CDR3 reads CASTFRRGGASSTDTQYF. CDR3 bases: TGTGCCAGCACCTTTCGGAGGGGGGGGGCCTCTAGCACAGATACGCAGTATTTT.

The V call is TRBV3-1 (or the pseudogene TRBV3-2), the J call TRBJ2-2; a possible D gene is TRBD2 (5 bases). Looked up from germline, CDR1 is LGHDT and CDR2 is YNNKEL (reference sequence). The length of the CDR3 is 15 residues. V lost 4 bases and J 6 bases, leaving 15 bases between the germline ends. The chain's CDR3 is CASSPGDSAAGELFF. The DNA of the CDR3 is TGTGCCAGCAGCCCCGGGGATAGCGCTGCCGGGGAGCTGTTTTTT.

This clone was counted a few times. The V call is TRBV7-9, the J call TRBJ1-6; a weak D match, TRBD1 (6 bases). This CDR3 comprises 13 residues. The germline V gene encodes CDR1 SEHNR and CDR2 FQNEAQ (reference sequence). The V end was cut by 11 bases, the J end by 7 bases, with 15 bases between. The CDR3 nucleotides are TGTGCCGGACAACAGGGTTCGAATTCACCCCTCCACTTT. Translation gives CAGQQGSNSPLHF.

The chain joins TRBV5-6 to TRBJ2-7; 12 positions agree with TRBD2. The germline V gene has CDR1 SGHDT and CDR2 YYEEEE. The V and J ends lost 4 bases and 4 bases, in that order; junction bases with no gene match: 6. This CDR3 spans 15 amino acids. CDR3: CASSRLAGVPYEQYF. In DNA, the CDR3 is TGTGCCAGCAGCCGACTAGCGGGAGTTCCTTACGAGCAGTACTTC.

The gene calls are TRBV20-1 and TRBJ1-1; no firm D call. The CDR3 length is 12 residues. V was trimmed by 3 bases and J by 11 bases, leaving 16 bases between them. CDR1 and CDR2 (germline): DFQATT, SNEGSKA (reference sequence). The CDR3 DNA sequence: TGCAGTGCTAGTCAGCCGAAGACTACCGCTTTCTTT. Amino acids: CSASQPKTTAFF.

The chain is built from TRBV4-1 and TRBJ2-6; possible D gene TRBD2, 5 bases. V dropped 0 bases and J dropped 2 bases, with 17 bases sitting between them. The germline CDR1 and CDR2 sequences are MGHRA and YSYEKL. This CDR3 has 19 amino acids. Written as DNA, the CDR3 is TGCGCCAGCAGCCAAGATAACTTAGAGGGATTAACTGGGGCCAACGTCCTGACTTTC. Translated: CASSQDNLEGLTGANVLTF.

The gene calls are TRBV2 and TRBJ1-1; tentative D call: TRBD1 (5 bases). The V end was cut by 4 bases, the J end by 3 bases, with 9 bases between. Germline CDR1 is SNHLY and CDR2 is FYNNEI. The CDR3 contains 13 residues. The CDR3 region has the DNA TGTGCCAGCAGTGGGGACTCCGACACTGAAGCTTTCTTT. Its protein product is CASSGDSDTEAFF. The whole variable domain, remainder taken from reference TRBV2 and TRBJ1-1, is EPEVTQTPSHQVTQMGQEVILRCVPISNHLYFYWYRQILGQKVEFLVSFYNNEISEKSEIFDDQFSVERPDGSNFTLKIRSTKLEDSAMYFCASSGDSDTEAFFGQGTRLTVV.

The chain is built from TRBV19 and TRBJ1-6; 7 bases map to TRBD1. Germline V gene lookup returns CDR1 LNHDA and CDR2 SQIVND (reference sequence). This CDR3 region has 15 residues. With 4 bases clipped from V and 5 bases from J, the junction kept 5 bases outside the gene matches. This CDR3 reads CASSNQGENNSPLHF. The CDR3 DNA follows: TGTGCCAGTAGTAATCAGGGGGAAAATAATTCACCCCTCCACTTT.

This chain joins TRBV28 and TRBJ2-2; D is undetermined. CDR3 length equals 13 residues. CDR1 and CDR2 (germline): MDHEN, SYDVKM. With 2 bases removed from V and 3 bases from J, the gap between germline ends came to 4 bases. The CDR3 coding sequence is TGTGCCAGCAGTTTACTCCACACCGGGGAGCTGTTTTTT. It encodes CASSLLHTGELFF. Filled out from reference TRBV28 and TRBJ2-2, the complete variable domain reads DVKVTQSSRYLVKRTGEKVFLECVQDMDHENMFWYRQDPGLGLRLIYFSYDVKMKEKGDIPEGYSVSREKKERFSLILESASTNQTSMYLCASSLLHTGELFFGEGSRLTVL.